The TCR beta chain described here comes from a study of cytomegalovirus exposure and HLA in healthy donors. Study-wide background: Earlier work reported 110 million or so unique TCR beta sequences from about 170 million T cells. Study-wide results and caveats: The study put 150 to 200 TCR beta chains on its list as cytomegalovirus-associated.

Unmatched junction bases numbered 4, after V lost 6 bases and J lost 6 bases. This CDR3 region has 14 residues. The germline gives CDR1 LNHDA, CDR2 SQIVND (reference sequence). This clone was seen more than once but under ten times. Its specificity is not known. The study ran its PCR with 60 Vbeta and 13 Jbeta primers. How the authors handled the data: Later reanalysis found 75 million to 95 million unique TCR beta chains, some 10 million of them shared. The repertoire was sequenced with immunoSEQ multiplex PCR; TCRdb's copy has only in-frame clones and lacks some. V and J calls and clone size are copied from that table; D and trimming were computed from the DNA. This sample carries fewer than 110,000 clones, about three quarters of them seen once, and the ten largest clones take 7.8%.

The V and J genes are TRBV19 and TRBJ2-2, with 10 bases lining up with TRBD1. The receptor comes from a man aged 25-40 years in good health and CMV-seronegative. Material: PBMCs. CDR3 sequence (DNA): TGTGCCAGTAGGGGGACAGGGGTCGCCGGGGAGCTGTTTTTT. The encoded protein is CASRGTGVAGELFF.